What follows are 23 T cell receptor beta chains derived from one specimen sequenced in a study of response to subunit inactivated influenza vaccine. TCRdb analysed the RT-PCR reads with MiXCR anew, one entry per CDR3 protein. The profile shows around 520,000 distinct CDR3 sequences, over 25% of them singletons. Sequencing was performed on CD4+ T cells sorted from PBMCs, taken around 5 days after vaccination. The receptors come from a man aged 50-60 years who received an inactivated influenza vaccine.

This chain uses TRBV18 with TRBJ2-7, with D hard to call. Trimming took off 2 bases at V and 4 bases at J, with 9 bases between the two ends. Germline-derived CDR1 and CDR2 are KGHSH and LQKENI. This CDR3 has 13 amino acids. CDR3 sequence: CASSPNGRYEQYF. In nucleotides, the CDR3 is TGTGCCAGCTCACCAAACGGACGTTACGAGCAGTACTTC.

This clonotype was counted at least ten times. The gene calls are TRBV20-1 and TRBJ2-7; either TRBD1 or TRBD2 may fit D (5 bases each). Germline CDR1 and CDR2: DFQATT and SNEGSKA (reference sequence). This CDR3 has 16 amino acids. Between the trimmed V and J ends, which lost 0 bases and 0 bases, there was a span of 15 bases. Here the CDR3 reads CSARDGDLKSSYEQYF. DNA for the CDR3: TGCAGTGCTAGAGATGGGGACCTGAAAAGCTCCTACGAGCAGTACTTC.

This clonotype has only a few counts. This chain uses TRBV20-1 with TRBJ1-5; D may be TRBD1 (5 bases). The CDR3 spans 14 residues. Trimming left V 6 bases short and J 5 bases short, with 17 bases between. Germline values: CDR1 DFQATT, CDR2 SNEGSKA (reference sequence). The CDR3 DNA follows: TGCAGTGCCCGGGCCAATTGGGGCCATCAGCCCCAGCATTTT. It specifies CSARANWGHQPQHF.

CDR3 DNA sequence: TGCGCCAGCAGCTTGCTATCAGGTGCTGGGGCCAACGTCCTGACTTTC. This codes for CASSLLSGAGANVLTF. The chain recombines TRBV5-1 with TRBJ2-6; D gene unclear. This CDR3 contains 16 residues. Germline CDR1 reads SGHRS; CDR2 reads YFSETQ. The ends were cut back, 1 base at V and 2 bases at J, with 10 bases in the middle.

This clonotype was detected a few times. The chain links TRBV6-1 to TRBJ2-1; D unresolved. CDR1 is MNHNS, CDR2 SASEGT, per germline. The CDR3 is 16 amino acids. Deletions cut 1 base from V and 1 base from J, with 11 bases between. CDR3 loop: CASSEGWLGSYNEQFF. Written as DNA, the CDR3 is TGTGCCAGCAGTGAAGGGTGGCTGGGATCCTACAATGAGCAGTTCTTC.

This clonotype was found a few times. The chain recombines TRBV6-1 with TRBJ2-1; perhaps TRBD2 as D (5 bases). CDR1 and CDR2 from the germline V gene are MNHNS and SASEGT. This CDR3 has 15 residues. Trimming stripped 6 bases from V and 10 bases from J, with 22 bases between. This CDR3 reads CASRKRERAPEEQFF. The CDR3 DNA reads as TGTGCCAGCAGAAAAAGGGAGAGGGCTCCCGAAGAGCAGTTCTTC.

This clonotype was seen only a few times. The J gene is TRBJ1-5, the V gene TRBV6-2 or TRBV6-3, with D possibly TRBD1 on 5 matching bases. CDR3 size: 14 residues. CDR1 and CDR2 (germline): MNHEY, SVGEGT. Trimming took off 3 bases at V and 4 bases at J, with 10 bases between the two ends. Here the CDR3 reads CASSYGGGNQPQHF. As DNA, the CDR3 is TGTGCCAGCAGTTATGGGGGGGGAAATCAGCCCCAGCATTTT.

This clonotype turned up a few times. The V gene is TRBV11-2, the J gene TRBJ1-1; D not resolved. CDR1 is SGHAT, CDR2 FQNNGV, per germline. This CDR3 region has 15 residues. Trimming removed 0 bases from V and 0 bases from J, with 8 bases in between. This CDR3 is CASSLDGGVNTEAFF. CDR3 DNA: TGTGCCAGCAGCTTAGATGGAGGTGTGAACACTGAAGCTTTCTTT.

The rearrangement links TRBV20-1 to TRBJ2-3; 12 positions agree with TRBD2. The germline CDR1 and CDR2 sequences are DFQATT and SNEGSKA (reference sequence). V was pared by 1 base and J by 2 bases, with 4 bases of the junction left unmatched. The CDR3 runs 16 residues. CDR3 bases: TGCAGTGCTAGAGCCCCTAGCGGGAGGGACACAGATACGCAGTATTTT. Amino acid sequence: CSARAPSGRDTDTQYF.

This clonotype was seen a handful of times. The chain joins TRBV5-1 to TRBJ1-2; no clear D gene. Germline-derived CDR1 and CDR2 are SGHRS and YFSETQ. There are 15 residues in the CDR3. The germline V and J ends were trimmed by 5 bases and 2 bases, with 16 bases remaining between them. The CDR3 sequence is CASRAGEARNYGYTF. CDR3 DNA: TGCGCCAGCAGAGCCGGGGAGGCGAGGAACTATGGCTACACCTTC.

In DNA form, the CDR3 reads TGCAGTGCTGAACCGGGACCCCGAGAGACCCAGTACTTC. Its protein is CSAEPGPRETQYF. The V call is TRBV20-1, the J call TRBJ2-5; D may be TRBD1 or TRBD2 (5 bases each). CDR3 length equals 13 residues. CDR1 and CDR2 from the germline V gene are DFQATT and SNEGSKA (reference sequence). The V end was cut by 5 bases, the J end by 4 bases, with 14 bases between.

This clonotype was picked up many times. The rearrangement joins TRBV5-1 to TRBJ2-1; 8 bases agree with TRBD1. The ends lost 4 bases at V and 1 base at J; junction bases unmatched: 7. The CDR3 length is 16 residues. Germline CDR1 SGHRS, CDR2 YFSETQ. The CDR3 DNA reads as TGCGCCAGCAGCCCCGGGACAGGCCTTTCCTACAATGAGCAGTTCTTC. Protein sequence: CASSPGTGLSYNEQFF.

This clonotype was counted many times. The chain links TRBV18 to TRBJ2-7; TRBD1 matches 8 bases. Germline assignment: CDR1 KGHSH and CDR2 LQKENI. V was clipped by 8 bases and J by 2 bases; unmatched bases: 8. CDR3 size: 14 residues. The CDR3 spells CASSPGQGPYEQYF. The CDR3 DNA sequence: TGTGCCAGCAGCCCCGGACAGGGTCCCTACGAGCAGTACTTC.

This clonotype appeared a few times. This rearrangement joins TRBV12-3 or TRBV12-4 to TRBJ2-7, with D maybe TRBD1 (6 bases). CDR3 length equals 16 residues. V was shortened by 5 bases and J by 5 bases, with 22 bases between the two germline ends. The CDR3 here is CASSRPTHRAAHEQYF. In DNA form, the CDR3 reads TGTGCCAGCAGTCGTCCCACCCACAGGGCAGCCCACGAGCAGTACTTC.

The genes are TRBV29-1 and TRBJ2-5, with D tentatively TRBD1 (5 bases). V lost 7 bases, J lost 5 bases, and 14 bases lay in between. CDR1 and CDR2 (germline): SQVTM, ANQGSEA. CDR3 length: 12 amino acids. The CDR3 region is CSAGPSGETQYF. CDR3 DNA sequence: TGCAGCGCTGGACCCTCAGGGGAGACCCAGTACTTC.

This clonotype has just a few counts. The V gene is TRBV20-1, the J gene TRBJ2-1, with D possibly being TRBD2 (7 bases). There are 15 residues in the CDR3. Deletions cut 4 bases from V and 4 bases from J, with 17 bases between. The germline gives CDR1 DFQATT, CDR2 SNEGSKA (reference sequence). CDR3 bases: TGCAGTGCTACGGAGGGGGGGCTTACTTACAATGAGCAGTTCTTC. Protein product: CSATEGGLTYNEQFF.

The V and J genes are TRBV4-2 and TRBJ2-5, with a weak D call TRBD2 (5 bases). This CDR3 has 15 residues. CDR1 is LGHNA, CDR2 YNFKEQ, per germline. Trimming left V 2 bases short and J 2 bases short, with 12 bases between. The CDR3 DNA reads TGTGCCAGCAGCCAATCGCGGGTGCCACAAGAGACCCAGTACTTC. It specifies CASSQSRVPQETQYF.

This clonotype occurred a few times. CDR3 nucleotides: TGCAGCGTTGACGGGGGTGTGAGCACAGATACGCAGTATTTT. It yields the protein CSVDGGVSTDTQYF. The chain employs TRBV29-1 and TRBJ2-3, with D tentatively TRBD2 (6 bases). V was cut by 3 bases and J by 0 bases, with 10 bases left in between. The CDR3 has 14 amino acids. In germline, CDR1 is SQVTM, CDR2 ANQGSEA.

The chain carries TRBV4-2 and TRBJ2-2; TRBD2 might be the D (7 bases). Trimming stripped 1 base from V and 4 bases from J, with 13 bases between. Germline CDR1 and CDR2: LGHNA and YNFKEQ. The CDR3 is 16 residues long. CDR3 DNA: TGTGCCAGCAGCCAAGCTCGGGGGGCGGGCACCGGGGAGCTGTTTTTT. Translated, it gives CASSQARGAGTGELFF.

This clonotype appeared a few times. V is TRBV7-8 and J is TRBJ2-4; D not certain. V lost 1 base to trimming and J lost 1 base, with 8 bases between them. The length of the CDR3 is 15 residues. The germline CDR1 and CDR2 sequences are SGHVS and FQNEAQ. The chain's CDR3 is CASSLGESAKNIQYF. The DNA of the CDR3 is TGTGCCAGCAGCTTAGGAGAGAGTGCCAAAAACATTCAGTACTTC.

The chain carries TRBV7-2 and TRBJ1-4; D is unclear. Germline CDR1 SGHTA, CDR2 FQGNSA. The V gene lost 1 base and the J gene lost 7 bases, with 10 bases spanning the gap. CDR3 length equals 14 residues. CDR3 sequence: CASSLVRASEKLFF. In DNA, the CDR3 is TGTGCCAGCAGCTTAGTCCGAGCTAGTGAAAAACTGTTTTTT. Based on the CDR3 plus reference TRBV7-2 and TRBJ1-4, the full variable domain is GAGVSQSPSNKVTEKGKDVELRCDPISGHTALYWYRQSLGQGLEFLIYFQGNSAPDKSGLPSDRFSAERTGGSVSTLTIQRTQQEDSAVYLCASSLVRASEKLFFGSGTQLSVL.

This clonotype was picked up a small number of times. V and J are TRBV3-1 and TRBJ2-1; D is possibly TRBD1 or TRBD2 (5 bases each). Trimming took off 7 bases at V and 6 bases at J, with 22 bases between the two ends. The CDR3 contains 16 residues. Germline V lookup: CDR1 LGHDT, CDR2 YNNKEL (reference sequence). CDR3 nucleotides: TGTGCCAGCACTGGACCATTAGGACTTAGGGGCAATGAGCAGTTCTTC. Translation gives CASTGPLGLRGNEQFF.

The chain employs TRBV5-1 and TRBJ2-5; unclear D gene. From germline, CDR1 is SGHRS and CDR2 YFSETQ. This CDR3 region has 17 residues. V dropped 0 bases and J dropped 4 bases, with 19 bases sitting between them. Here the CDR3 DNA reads TGCGCCAGCAGCTTGGGTACTCCCTTTAACGCGCCAGAGACCCAGTACTTC. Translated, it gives CASSLGTPFNAPETQYF.